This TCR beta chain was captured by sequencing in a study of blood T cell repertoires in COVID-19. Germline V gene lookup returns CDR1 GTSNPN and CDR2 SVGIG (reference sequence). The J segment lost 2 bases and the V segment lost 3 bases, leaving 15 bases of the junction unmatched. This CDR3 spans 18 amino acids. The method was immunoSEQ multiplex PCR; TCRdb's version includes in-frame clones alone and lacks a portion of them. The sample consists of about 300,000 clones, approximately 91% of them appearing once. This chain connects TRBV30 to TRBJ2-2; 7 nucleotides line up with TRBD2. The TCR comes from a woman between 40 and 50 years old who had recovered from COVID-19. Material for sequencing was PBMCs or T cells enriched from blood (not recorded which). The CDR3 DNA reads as TGTGCCTGGAGGGACTACTTTGTGGGAGGGCCTAACACCGGGGAGCTGTTTTTT. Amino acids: CAWRDYFVGGPNTGELFF. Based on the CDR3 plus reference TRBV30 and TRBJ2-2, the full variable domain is SQTIHQWPATLVQPVGSPLSLECTVEGTSNPNLYWYRQAAGRGLQLLFYSVGIGQISSEVPQNLSASRPQDRQFILSSKKLLLSDSGFYLCAWRDYFVGGPNTGELFFGEGSRLTVL.